A single sample gave rise to the 14 T cell receptor beta chains below, sequenced in a study of breast tumors, draining lymph nodes, adjacent tissues (dated by TCRdb to 2016 to 2017). Lymph node samples came from the axillary draining lymph nodes of breast cancer patients. The library was generated by multiplex PCR. TCRdb shows the sequencer as Illumina HiSeq 2000. Through fastp at Q25 and MiXCR, TCRdb rebuilt clones from the public reads, retaining in-frame beta chains. Each entry merges the rows of one CDR3 protein and shows their most common DNA and genes. Recorded for this sample are 150,000 to 200,000 distinct CDR3 sequences; roughly 35% of them occurred a single time. Around 4% of the sample is in the top ten clones. The source material was axillary lymph node tissue. The receptor source for this set is a female donor with breast cancer. Some clones in this sample may be carry-over from other donors' samples.

This clonotype was counted ten times or more. The chain has TRBV7-9 and TRBJ1-1, with D uncertain. This CDR3 is 17 amino acids long. Germline CDR1 and CDR2: SEHNR and FQNEAQ (reference sequence). V was cut by 5 bases and J by 0 bases, with 19 bases left in between. The DNA for the CDR3 is TGTGCCAGCAGCGAGAGGGAGGAGATCAATATGAACACTGAAGCTTTCTTT. This translates into CASSEREEINMNTEAFF.

About this clonotype: This sequence may be a read error, since a much larger clone differs from it by one base. The V gene is TRBV7-2, the J gene TRBJ2-6; D may be TRBD2 (7 bases). There are 18 residues in the CDR3. Per germline, CDR1 SGHTA and CDR2 FQGNSA. This chain's CDR3 is CASSLGGGGLSGAHVLTF. CDR3 nucleotides: TGTGCCAGCAGCTTAGGGGGGGGGGGGCTCTCTGGGGCCCACGTCCTGACTTTC.

This clonotype was detected many times. The chain combines TRBV12-3 or TRBV12-4 with TRBJ1-5; D is possibly TRBD1 (6 bases). V was trimmed by 5 bases and J by 3 bases, leaving 17 bases between them. There are 16 residues in the CDR3. The CDR3 region has the DNA TGTGCCAGCAGTGGTAACAGGGTCTTGAACAATCAGCCCCAGCATTTT. Translated: CASSGNRVLNNQPQHF.

A word on this clonotype: This may be a read error, as it is one base from a much larger clone. V usage is TRBV7-8 and J usage is TRBJ1-2; 8 bases are a match to TRBD1. CDR1 is SGHVS, CDR2 FQNEAQ, per germline. CDR3 length: 15 residues. CDR3 nucleotides: TGTGCCAGCAGCGCCCGGACAGGGAGTGACTATGGCTACCCCTTC. Translated, it gives CASSARTGSDYGYPF.

Notes on this clonotype: One end of the junction varies from germline; a read error may be responsible. The genes are TRBV20-1 and TRBJ2-1; 8 nucleotides match TRBD2. CDR1 is DFQATT, CDR2 SNEGSKA, per germline (reference sequence). This CDR3 has 14 residues. Written as DNA, the CDR3 is TGCAGTGCTCAAGCGGGGGTCTCCTACACTGAGCGGTTCTTC. This sequence encodes CSAQAGVSYTERFF.

The chain has TRBV9 and TRBJ2-7; tentative D call: TRBD1 (6 bases). Germline V gene lookup returns CDR1 SGDLS and CDR2 YYNGEE. V dropped 4 bases and J dropped 4 bases, with 15 bases sitting between them. This CDR3 region has 14 residues. CDR3 region: CASSLRWDKYEQYF. The CDR3 DNA reads as TGTGCCAGCAGCTTGAGATGGGACAAATACGAGCAGTACTTC. Based on the CDR3 plus reference TRBV9 and TRBJ2-7, the full variable domain is DSGVTQTPKHLITATGQRVTLRCSPRSGDLSVYWYQQSLDQGLQFLIQYYNGEERAKGNILERFSAQQFPDLHSELNLSSLELGDSALYFCASSLRWDKYEQYFGPGTRLTVT.

The chain employs TRBV2 and TRBJ2-3, with 10 bases fitting TRBD2. V was pared by 4 bases and J by 2 bases, with 6 bases of the junction left unmatched. Per the germline V gene, CDR1 is SNHLY and CDR2 is FYNNEI. This CDR3 has 16 residues. CDR3 loop: CASSGGLAGDTDTQYF. The CDR3 nucleotides read TGTGCCAGCAGTGGGGGGCTAGCGGGGGACACAGATACGCAGTATTTT.

This clonotype was seen many times. The J gene is TRBJ2-3, the V gene TRBV7-9; the match to TRBD2 covers 12 bases. This CDR3 has 16 residues. The germline CDR1 and CDR2 sequences are SEHNR and FQNEAQ (reference sequence). The V gene end was trimmed by 4 bases and the J gene end by 4 bases; junction bases not matched to a gene: 6. CDR3: CASSSGLAGGPDTQYF. CDR3 in DNA: TGTGCCAGCAGCTCAGGGCTAGCGGGAGGGCCAGATACGCAGTATTTT.

This clonotype was detected only once. The V gene is TRBV9, the J gene TRBJ1-2, with 9 nucleotides matching TRBD1. CDR1 and CDR2 (germline): SGDLS, YYNGEE. CDR3 length: 14 amino acids. V lost 5 bases to trimming and J lost 8 bases; unmatched junction nucleotides: 10. CDR3 region: CASSGTGLPWGYTF. DNA of the CDR3: TGTGCCAGCAGTGGGACAGGGCTACCGTGGGGCTACACCTTC.

With regard to this clonotype: Possible read error: a much larger clone is one base away. The chain joins TRBV18 to TRBJ2-7; D tentatively fits TRBD1 or TRBD2 (5 bases each). Germline lookup yields CDR1 KGHSH and CDR2 LQKENI. The CDR3 spans 15 residues. The CDR3 is CASSPLGRVTYEQHF. In DNA form, the CDR3 reads TGTGCCAGCTCACCGCTGGGACGGGTGACCTACGAGCAGCACTTC.

This CDR3 reads CATGLAGERTGEGANVLTF. The CDR3 DNA sequence: TGTGCCACGGGACTAGCGGGAGAGCGAACCGGGGAGGGGGCCAACGTCCTGACTTTC. V is TRBV7-9 and J is TRBJ2-6; 14 positions match TRBD2. From germline, CDR1 is SEHNR and CDR2 FQNEAQ (reference sequence). The CDR3 has 19 residues. J gave up 4 bases and V 10 bases, and 15 bases lay outside the gene matches.

This clonotype was picked up many times. The V call is TRBV28, the J call TRBJ2-3; D is uncertain. The V end lost 6 bases, the J end lost 0 bases, and 13 bases lay between the germline ends. The CDR3 has 15 amino acids. The germline gives CDR1 MDHEN, CDR2 SYDVKM. CDR3 coding DNA: TGTGCCAGCAGCATCTCCTTAGCTAGCACAGATACGCAGTATTTT. Translation: CASSISLASTDTQYF.

The chain employs TRBV2 and TRBJ2-3; 8 bases are shared with TRBD2. V shed 5 bases and J 0 bases; nucleotides not matched to a gene: 4. CDR1 and CDR2 from the germline V gene are SNHLY and FYNNEI. This CDR3 is built from 15 residues. CDR3 sequence: CASSSAGGSTDTQYF. In DNA, the CDR3 is TGTGCCAGCAGTTCGGCGGGGGGCAGCACAGATACGCAGTATTTT.

In its sample, this clonotype was seen many times. The V gene is TRBV11-2, the J gene TRBJ1-4, with 7 bases lining up with TRBD1. V shed 4 bases, J shed 5 bases, and the junction held 1 base outside the gene matches. The CDR3 consists of 13 residues. Germline CDR1 reads SGHAT; CDR2 reads FQNNGV. The CDR3 reads CASSSTGNEKLFF. The CDR3, as DNA: TGTGCCAGCAGCTCGACAGGGAATGAAAAACTGTTTTTT.